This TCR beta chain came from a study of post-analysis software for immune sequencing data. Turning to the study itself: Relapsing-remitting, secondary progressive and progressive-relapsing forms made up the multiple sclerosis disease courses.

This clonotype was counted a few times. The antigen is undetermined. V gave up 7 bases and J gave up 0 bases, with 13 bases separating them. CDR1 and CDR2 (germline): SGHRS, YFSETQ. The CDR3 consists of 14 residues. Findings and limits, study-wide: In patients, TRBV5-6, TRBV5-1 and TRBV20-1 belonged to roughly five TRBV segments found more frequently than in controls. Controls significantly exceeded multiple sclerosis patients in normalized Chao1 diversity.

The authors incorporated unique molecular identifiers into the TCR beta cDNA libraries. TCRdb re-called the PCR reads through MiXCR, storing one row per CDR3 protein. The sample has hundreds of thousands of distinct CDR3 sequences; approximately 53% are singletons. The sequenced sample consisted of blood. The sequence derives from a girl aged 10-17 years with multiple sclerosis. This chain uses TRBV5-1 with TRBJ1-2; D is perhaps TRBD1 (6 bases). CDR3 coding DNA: TGCGCCAGCGGTGACAGGACCGCTAACTATGGCTACACCTTC. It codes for CASGDRTANYGYTF.